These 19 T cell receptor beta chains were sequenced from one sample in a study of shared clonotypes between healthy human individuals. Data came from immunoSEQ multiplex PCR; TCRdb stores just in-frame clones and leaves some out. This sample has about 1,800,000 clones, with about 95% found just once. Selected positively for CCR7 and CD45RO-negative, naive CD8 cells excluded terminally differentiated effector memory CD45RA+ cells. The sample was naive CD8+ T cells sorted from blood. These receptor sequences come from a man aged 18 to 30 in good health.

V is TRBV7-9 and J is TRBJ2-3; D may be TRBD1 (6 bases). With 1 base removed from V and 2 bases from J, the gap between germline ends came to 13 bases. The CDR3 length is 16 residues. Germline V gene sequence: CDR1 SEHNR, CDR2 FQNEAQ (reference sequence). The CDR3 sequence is CASSLVVGANTDTQYF. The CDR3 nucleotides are TGTGCCAGCAGCTTAGTGGTGGGGGCCAACACAGATACGCAGTATTTT.

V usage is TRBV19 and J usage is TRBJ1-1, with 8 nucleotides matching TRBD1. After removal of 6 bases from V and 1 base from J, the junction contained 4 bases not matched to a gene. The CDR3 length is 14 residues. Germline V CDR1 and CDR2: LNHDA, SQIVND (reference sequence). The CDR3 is CASRQGEGNTEAFF. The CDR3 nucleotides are TGTGCCAGTAGACAGGGGGAGGGGAACACTGAAGCTTTCTTT.

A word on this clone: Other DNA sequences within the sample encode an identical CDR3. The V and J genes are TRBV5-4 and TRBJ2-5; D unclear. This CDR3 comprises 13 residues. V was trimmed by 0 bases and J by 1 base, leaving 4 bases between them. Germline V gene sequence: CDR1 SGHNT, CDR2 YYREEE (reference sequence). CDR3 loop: CASSLGVQETQYF. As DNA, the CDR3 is TGTGCCAGCAGCTTGGGGGTCCAAGAGACCCAGTACTTC.

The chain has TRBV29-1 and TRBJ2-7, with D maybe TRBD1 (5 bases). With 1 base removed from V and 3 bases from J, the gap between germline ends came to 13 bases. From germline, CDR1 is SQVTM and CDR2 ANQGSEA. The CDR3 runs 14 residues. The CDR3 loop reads CSVEVSGLGYEQYF. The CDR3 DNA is TGCAGCGTTGAAGTCTCAGGGTTAGGCTACGAGCAGTACTTC.

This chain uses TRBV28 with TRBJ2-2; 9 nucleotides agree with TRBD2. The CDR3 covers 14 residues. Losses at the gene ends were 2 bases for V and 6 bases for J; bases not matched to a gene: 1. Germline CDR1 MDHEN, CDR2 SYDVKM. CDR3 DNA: TGTGCCAGCAGTTTAGCGGGAGGGGCCGGGGAGCTGTTTTTT. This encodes CASSLAGGAGELFF.

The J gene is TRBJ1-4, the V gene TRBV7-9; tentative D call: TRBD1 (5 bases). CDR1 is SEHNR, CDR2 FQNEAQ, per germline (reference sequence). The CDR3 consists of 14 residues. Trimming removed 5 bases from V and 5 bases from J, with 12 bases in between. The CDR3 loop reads CASSHRDQNEKLFF. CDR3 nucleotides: TGTGCCAGCAGCCACCGGGACCAGAATGAAAAACTGTTTTTT.

The CDR3 spells CASSSAGVYEQYF. Here the CDR3 DNA reads TGTGCCAGCAGCTCGGCAGGGGTCTACGAGCAGTACTTC. The chain has TRBV6-6 and TRBJ2-7, with a possible D match to TRBD1 (6 bases). Germline V gives CDR1 MNHNY, CDR2 SVGAGI (reference sequence). This CDR3 contains 13 residues. V was shortened by 6 bases and J by 3 bases, with 12 bases between the two germline ends.

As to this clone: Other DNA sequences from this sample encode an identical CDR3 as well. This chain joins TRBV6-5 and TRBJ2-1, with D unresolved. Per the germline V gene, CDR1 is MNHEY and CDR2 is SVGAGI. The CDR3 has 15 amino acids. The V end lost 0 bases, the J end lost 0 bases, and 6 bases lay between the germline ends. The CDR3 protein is CASSYSGSSYNEQFF. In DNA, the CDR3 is TGTGCCAGCAGTTACTCTGGCAGCTCCTACAATGAGCAGTTCTTC.

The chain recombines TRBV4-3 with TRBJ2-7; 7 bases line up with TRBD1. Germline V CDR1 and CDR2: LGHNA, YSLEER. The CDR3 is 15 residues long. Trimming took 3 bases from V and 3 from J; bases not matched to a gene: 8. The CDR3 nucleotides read TGCGCCAGCAGCCAGGCCAGGGACAGCTTCTACGAGCAGTACTTC. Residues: CASSQARDSFYEQYF.

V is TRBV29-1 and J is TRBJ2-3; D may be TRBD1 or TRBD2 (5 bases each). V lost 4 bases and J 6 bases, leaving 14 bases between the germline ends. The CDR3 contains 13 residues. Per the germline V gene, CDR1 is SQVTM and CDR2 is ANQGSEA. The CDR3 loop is CSVGDPYQDTQYF. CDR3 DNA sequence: TGCAGCGTTGGGGACCCTTACCAGGATACGCAGTATTTT.

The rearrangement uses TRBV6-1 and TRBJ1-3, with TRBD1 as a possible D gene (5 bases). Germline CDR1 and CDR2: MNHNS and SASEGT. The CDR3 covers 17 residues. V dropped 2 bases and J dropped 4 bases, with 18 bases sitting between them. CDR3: CASSEFPSEGSGNTIYF. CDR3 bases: TGTGCCAGCAGTGAATTTCCGTCAGAGGGGTCCGGAAACACCATATATTTT.

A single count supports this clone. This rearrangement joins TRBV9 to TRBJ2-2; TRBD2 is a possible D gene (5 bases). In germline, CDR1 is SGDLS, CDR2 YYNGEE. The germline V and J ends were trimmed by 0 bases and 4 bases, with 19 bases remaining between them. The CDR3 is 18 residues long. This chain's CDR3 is CASSVGLYPSTGTGELFF. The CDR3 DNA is TGTGCCAGCAGCGTAGGACTCTATCCTAGCACCGGCACCGGGGAGCTGTTTTTT.

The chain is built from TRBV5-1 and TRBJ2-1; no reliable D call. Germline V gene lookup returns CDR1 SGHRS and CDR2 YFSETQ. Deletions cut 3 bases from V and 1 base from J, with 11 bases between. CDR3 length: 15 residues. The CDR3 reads CASSSSHGSYNEQFF. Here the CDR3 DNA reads TGCGCCAGCAGCTCATCCCACGGTTCCTACAATGAGCAGTTCTTC.

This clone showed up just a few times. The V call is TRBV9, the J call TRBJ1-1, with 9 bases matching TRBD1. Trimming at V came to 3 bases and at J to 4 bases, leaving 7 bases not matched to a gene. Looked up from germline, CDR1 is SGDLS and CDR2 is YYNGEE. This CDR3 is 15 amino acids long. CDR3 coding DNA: TGTGCCAGCAGCGAGGGGGGACAGGGAGGCACTGAAGCTTTCTTT. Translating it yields CASSEGGQGGTEAFF.

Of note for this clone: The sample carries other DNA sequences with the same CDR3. CDR3 in DNA: TGTGCCAGCAGCTTAGCTCAGGGGGCCACCTACGAGCAGTACTTC. Residues: CASSLAQGATYEQYF. The chain has TRBV7-9 and TRBJ2-7; 8 nucleotides match TRBD1. The J segment lost 2 bases and the V segment lost 0 bases, leaving 3 bases of the junction unmatched. Per germline, CDR1 SEHNR and CDR2 FQNEAQ (reference sequence). The CDR3 totals 15 residues.

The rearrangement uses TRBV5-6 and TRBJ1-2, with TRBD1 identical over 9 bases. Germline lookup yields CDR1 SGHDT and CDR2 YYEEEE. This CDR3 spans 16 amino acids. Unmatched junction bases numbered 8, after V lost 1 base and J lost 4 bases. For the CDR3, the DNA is TGTGCCAGCAGCTTGAATTGGGGGACAGGGAGCTATGGCTACACCTTC. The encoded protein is CASSLNWGTGSYGYTF.

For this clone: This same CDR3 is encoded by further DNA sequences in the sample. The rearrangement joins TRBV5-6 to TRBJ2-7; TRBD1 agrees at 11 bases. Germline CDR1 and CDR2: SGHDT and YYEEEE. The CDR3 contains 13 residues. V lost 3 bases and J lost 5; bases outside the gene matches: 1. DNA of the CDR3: TGTGCCAGCAGCTGGGGACAGGGGGACGAGCAGTACTTC. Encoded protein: CASSWGQGDEQYF.

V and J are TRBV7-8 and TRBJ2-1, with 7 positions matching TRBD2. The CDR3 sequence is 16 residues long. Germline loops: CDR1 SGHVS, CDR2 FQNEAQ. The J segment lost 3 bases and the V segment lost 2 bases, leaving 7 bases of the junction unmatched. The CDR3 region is CASSLPERGSYNEQFF. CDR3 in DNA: TGTGCCAGCAGCTTACCCGAGCGGGGCAGCTACAATGAGCAGTTCTTC. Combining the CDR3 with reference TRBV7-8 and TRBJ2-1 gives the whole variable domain GAGVSQSPRYKVAKRGQDVALRCDPISGHVSLFWYQQALGQGPEFLTYFQNEAQLDKSGLPSDRFFAERPEGSVSTLKIQRTQQEDSAVYLCASSLPERGSYNEQFFGPGTRLTVL.

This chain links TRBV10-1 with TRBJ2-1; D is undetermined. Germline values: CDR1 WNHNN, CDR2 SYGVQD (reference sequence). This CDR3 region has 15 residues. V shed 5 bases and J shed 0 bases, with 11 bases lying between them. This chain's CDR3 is CASSPWRSSYNEQFF. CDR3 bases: TGCGCCAGCAGTCCCTGGCGGAGCTCCTACAATGAGCAGTTCTTC.